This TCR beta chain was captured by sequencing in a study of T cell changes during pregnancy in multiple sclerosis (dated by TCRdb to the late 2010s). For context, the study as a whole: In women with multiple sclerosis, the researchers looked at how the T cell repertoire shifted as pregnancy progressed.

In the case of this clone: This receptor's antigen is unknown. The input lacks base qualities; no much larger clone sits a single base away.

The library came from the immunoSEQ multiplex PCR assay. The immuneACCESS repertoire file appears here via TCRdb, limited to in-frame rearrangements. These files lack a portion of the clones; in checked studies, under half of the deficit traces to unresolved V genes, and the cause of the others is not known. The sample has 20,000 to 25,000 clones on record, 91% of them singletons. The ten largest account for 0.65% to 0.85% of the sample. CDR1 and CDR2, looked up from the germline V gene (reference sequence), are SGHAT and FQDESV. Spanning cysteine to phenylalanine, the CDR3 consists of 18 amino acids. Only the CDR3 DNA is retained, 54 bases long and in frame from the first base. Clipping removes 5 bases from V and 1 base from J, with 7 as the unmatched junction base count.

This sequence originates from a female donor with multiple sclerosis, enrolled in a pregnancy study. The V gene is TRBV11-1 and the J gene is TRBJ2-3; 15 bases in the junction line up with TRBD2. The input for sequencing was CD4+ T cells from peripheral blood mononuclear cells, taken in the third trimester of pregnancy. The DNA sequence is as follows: TGTGCCAGCAGCCGAGGACTAGCGGGGGGGATAGGCACAGATACGCAGTATTTT. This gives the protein CASSRGLAGGIGTDTQYF.